A single sample is the source of the 4 T cell receptor beta chains below, sequenced in a study of T cells in Graves' hyperthyroidism and ophthalmopathy. RNA transcripts served as the template for amplifying TCR beta CDR3 regions. The primer set for the first-round RT-PCR of the TCR CDR3 was HTBI. TCRdb fed the multiplex PCR reads into MiXCR, producing one record per CDR3 protein. The sample lists approximately 740,000 distinct CDR3 sequences, less than 15% seen once, with roughly 10% in the top ten. Sample: blood. The receptor source for this set is a woman aged 18 to 35 with Graves' hyperthyroidism.

This clonotype was found many times. The rearrangement uses TRBV11-2 and TRBJ1-1; D not resolved. CDR3 length equals 11 residues. Per the germline V gene, CDR1 is SGHAT and CDR2 is FQNNGV. V lost 1 base, J lost 6 bases, and 3 bases lay in between. CDR3 in amino acids: CASSLVAEAFF. The DNA for the CDR3 is TGTGCCAGCAGCTTAGTGGCTGAAGCTTTCTTT.

This clonotype was counted many times. This chain joins TRBV28 and TRBJ2-7; TRBD2 agrees at 8 bases. The CDR3 totals 12 residues. V dropped 4 bases and J dropped 6; count of bases not matched to a gene: 2. Germline CDR1 and CDR2: MDHEN and SYDVKM. CDR3 sequence: CASSWGTSEQYF. Here the CDR3 DNA reads TGTGCCAGCAGTTGGGGGACTAGCGAGCAGTACTTC.

The chain is built from TRBV7-9 and TRBJ2-3, with 12 bases matching TRBD2. The length of the CDR3 is 19 residues. The junction had 15 bases not matched to a gene; V was cut back by 4 bases and J by 4 bases. Per the germline V gene, CDR1 is SEHNR and CDR2 is FQNEAQ (reference sequence). CDR3 sequence reads: CASSSRLAGVRVRADTQYF. The DNA of the CDR3 is TGTGCCAGCAGCTCCCGACTAGCGGGAGTAAGGGTAAGAGCAGATACGCAGTATTTT.

As to this clonotype: No conserved phenylalanine or tryptophan is present at the end of the CDR3, so a read error is the likely explanation. This chain joins TRBV29-1 and TRBJ2-4; 9 nucleotides align to TRBD2. There are 12 residues in the CDR3. The J segment lost 4 bases and the V segment lost 7 bases, leaving 2 bases of the junction unmatched. Germline assignment: CDR1 SQVTM and CDR2 ANQGSEA. This chain's CDR3 is CSASGAKNIQYS. In DNA form, the CDR3 reads TGCAGCGCTAGCGGGGCTAAAAACATTCAGTACTCC.